The 18 T cell receptor beta chains presented below share a single source sample, sequenced in a study of blood T cell repertoires in COVID-19. Some clones are missing from TCRdb's copy, which holds only in-frame ones; the method was immunoSEQ multiplex PCR. Among approximately 170,000 clones listed, around 80% were seen once. The sequenced sample was PBMCs or T cells enriched from blood (not recorded which). The receptor source for this set is a woman aged 50 to 60 who had recovered from COVID-19.

The V call is TRBV7-9, the J call TRBJ2-3; 10 nucleotides line up with TRBD1. The CDR3 spans 15 residues. Germline V lookup: CDR1 SEHNR, CDR2 FQNEAQ (reference sequence). With V trimmed by 8 bases and J by 3 bases, 8 bases remained unmatched. CDR3 DNA sequence: TGTGCCAGCGGTAGACCGGGACAGGGGACAGATACGCAGTATTTT. Translation: CASGRPGQGTDTQYF.

This clone was counted once. The V call is TRBV5-3, the J call TRBJ1-3; D may be TRBD1 (5 bases). TRBV5-3 is noted as an ORF with a role that remains uncertain. The V gene lost 7 bases and the J gene lost 4 bases, with 27 bases spanning the gap. The CDR3 runs to 18 residues. The CDR3 region is CARSVSSGEQEDGNTIYF. The DNA of the CDR3 is TGTGCCAGATCCGTAAGTTCGGGGGAGCAGGAGGACGGAAACACCATATATTTT.

The V gene is TRBV5-4, the J gene TRBJ2-3; tentatively, D is TRBD1 (5 bases). The CDR3 sequence is 14 residues long. CDR1 is SGHNT, CDR2 YYREEE, per germline (reference sequence). The V and J ends lost 5 bases and 3 bases respectively, with 13 bases between them. The CDR3 sequence: CASSKGVGTDTQYF. DNA of the CDR3: TGTGCCAGCAGTAAAGGGGTAGGAACAGATACGCAGTATTTT.

The rearrangement links TRBV18 to TRBJ1-4, with D possibly matching TRBD1 (6 bases). CDR1 KGHSH and CDR2 LQKENI come from the germline V gene. The length of the CDR3 is 16 residues. The V end was cut by 2 bases, the J end by 5 bases, with 15 bases between. The CDR3 is CASSPGGGATNEKLFF. CDR3 nucleotides: TGTGCCAGCTCACCAGGGGGGGGCGCGACGAATGAAAAACTGTTTTTT.

V is TRBV7-2 and J is TRBJ1-1; 8 positions match TRBD1. CDR1 is SGHTA, CDR2 FQGNSA, per germline. V shed 4 bases and J 3 bases; nucleotides not matched to a gene: 1. This CDR3 region has 13 residues. This CDR3 is CASSSDRDTEAFF. CDR3 nucleotide sequence: TGTGCCAGCAGCTCGGACAGGGACACTGAAGCTTTCTTT. Looking up the rest from reference TRBV7-2 and TRBJ1-1 gives the full variable domain: GAGVSQSPSNKVTEKGKDVELRCDPISGHTALYWYRQSLGQGLEFLIYFQGNSAPDKSGLPSDRFSAERTGGSVSTLTIQRTQQEDSAVYLCASSSDRDTEAFFGQGTRLTVV.

CDR3 bases: TGCAGTGCTAGTGGACAGGCTTACAATGAGCAGTTCTTC. Protein sequence: CSASGQAYNEQFF. This rearrangement joins TRBV20-1 to TRBJ2-1; 7 bases are shared with TRBD1. Trimming cost V 3 bases and J 4 bases; bases outside gene matches: 3. The CDR3 has 13 amino acids. CDR1 and CDR2 from the germline V gene are DFQATT and SNEGSKA (reference sequence).

The chain links TRBV28 to TRBJ1-3; unclear D gene. V was trimmed by 7 bases and J by 0 bases, leaving 7 bases between them. Looked up from germline, CDR1 is MDHEN and CDR2 is SYDVKM. This CDR3 is 13 amino acids long. The CDR3 coding sequence is TGTGCCAGCAACAGCCACTCTGGAAACACCATATATTTT. Translation: CASNSHSGNTIYF. Based on the CDR3 plus reference TRBV28 and TRBJ1-3, the full variable domain is DVKVTQSSRYLVKRTGEKVFLECVQDMDHENMFWYRQDPGLGLRLIYFSYDVKMKEKGDIPEGYSVSREKKERFSLILESASTNQTSMYLCASNSHSGNTIYFGEGSWLTVV.

The chain combines TRBV7-9 with TRBJ2-7; 8 positions match TRBD2. CDR3 size: 14 residues. Germline assignment: CDR1 SEHNR and CDR2 FQNEAQ (reference sequence). V was clipped by 5 bases and J by 6 bases; unmatched bases: 9. The DNA of the CDR3 is TGTGCCAGCAGCCCCCGGTCGGGGGGGGGCGAGCAGTACTTC. This translates into CASSPRSGGGEQYF. Filled out from reference TRBV7-9 and TRBJ2-7, the complete variable domain reads DTGVSQNPRHKITKRGQNVTFRCDPISEHNRLYWYRQTLGQGPEFLTYFQNEAQLEKSRLLSDRFSAERPKGSFSTLEIQRTEQGDSAMYLCASSPRSGGGEQYFGPGTRLTVT.

J is TRBJ2-7 and V is TRBV7-3; tentative D call: TRBD1 (5 bases). CDR1 and CDR2 from the germline V gene are SGHTA and FQGTGA. V lost 0 bases, J lost 6 bases, and 9 bases lay in between. This CDR3 spans 13 amino acids. The CDR3: CASSLTQGTEQYF. Here the CDR3 DNA reads TGTGCCAGCAGCTTAACCCAGGGCACCGAGCAGTACTTC.

This clone was counted a single time. This sequence joins TRBV7-9 and TRBJ2-1; 12 bases map to TRBD2. After removal of 4 bases from V and 9 bases from J, the junction contained 10 bases not matched to a gene. This CDR3 region has 16 residues. Germline lookup yields CDR1 SEHNR and CDR2 FQNEAQ (reference sequence). The CDR3: CASSSSPSGGASEQFF. For the CDR3, the DNA is TGTGCCAGCAGCTCCTCCCCTAGCGGGGGGGCGAGTGAGCAGTTCTTC.

V is TRBV6-2 or TRBV6-3 and J is TRBJ2-1; 9 bases fit TRBD2. With V trimmed by 5 bases and J by 3 bases, 8 bases remained unmatched. This CDR3 region has 16 residues. Germline values: CDR1 MNHEY, CDR2 SVGEGT. Written as DNA, the CDR3 is TGTGCCAGCAGTACCAGCGGGAGGTCGGACTACAATGAGCAGTTCTTC. As protein: CASSTSGRSDYNEQFF.

This chain links TRBV5-1 with TRBJ1-4; D not resolved. Looked up from germline, CDR1 is SGHRS and CDR2 is YFSETQ. The V end lost 0 bases, the J end lost 0 bases, and 9 bases lay between the germline ends. This CDR3 comprises 16 residues. The CDR3, as DNA: TGCGCCAGCAGCTTGGGGATGACATCAACTAATGAAAAACTGTTTTTT. Amino acids: CASSLGMTSTNEKLFF.

The rearrangement joins TRBV6-1 to TRBJ2-7; 7 nucleotides match TRBD1. The ends lost 1 base at V and 2 bases at J; junction bases unmatched: 5. CDR1 and CDR2 from the germline V gene are MNHNS and SASEGT. The CDR3 loop spans 15 amino acids. The CDR3 DNA is TGTGCCAGCAGTGAAGGACCGACAGGGACCTACGAGCAGTACTTC. It is translated as CASSEGPTGTYEQYF.

This clone was detected only a few times. J is TRBJ2-5 and V is TRBV4-3, with unresolved D. CDR1 is LGHNA, CDR2 YSLEER, per germline. Between the trimmed V and J ends, which lost 2 bases and 2 bases, there was a span of 9 bases. The CDR3 is 14 amino acids. CDR3: CASSQTEPQETQYF. The CDR3 nucleotides read TGCGCCAGCAGCCAAACTGAGCCTCAAGAGACCCAGTACTTC.

This clone turned up a few times. The chain recombines TRBV6-2 or TRBV6-3 with TRBJ1-5; 7 bases agree with TRBD1. Germline values: CDR1 MNHEY, CDR2 SVGEGT. Trimming took 5 bases from V and 4 from J; bases not matched to a gene: 20. This CDR3 spans 19 amino acids. The CDR3 region is CASSPGGGQRQLRNQPQHF. The CDR3 region has the DNA TGTGCCAGCAGTCCCGGGGGGGGACAGAGACAACTACGAAATCAGCCCCAGCATTTT.

This sequence joins TRBV4-3 and TRBJ2-6; perhaps TRBD2 as D (5 bases). The CDR3 has 16 amino acids. V lost 5 bases, J lost 3 bases, and 14 bases lay in between. Germline CDR1 is LGHNA and CDR2 is YSLEER. For the CDR3, the DNA is TGCGCCAGCAGCTCCTCCCAAGGGAGTGGGGCCAACGTCCTGACTTTC. As protein: CASSSSQGSGANVLTF.

This clone appeared a few times. The chain links TRBV18 to TRBJ1-3; 8 nucleotides agree with TRBD1. V lost 3 bases and J lost 4; bases outside the gene matches: 11. Germline V gene lookup returns CDR1 KGHSH and CDR2 LQKENI. The CDR3 length is 17 residues. The CDR3 region is CASSPETGARPGNTIYF. The CDR3 DNA reads as TGTGCCAGCTCACCCGAGACAGGGGCGCGCCCGGGAAACACCATATATTTT. Filled out from reference TRBV18 and TRBJ1-3, the complete variable domain reads NAGVMQNPRHLVRRRGQEARLRCSPMKGHSHVYWYRQLPEEGLKFMVYLQKENIIDESGMPKERFSAEFPKEGPSILRIQQVVRGDSAAYFCASSPETGARPGNTIYFGEGSWLTVV.

V usage is TRBV19 and J usage is TRBJ1-3; TRBD1 agrees at 7 bases. The length of the CDR3 is 15 residues. From germline, CDR1 is LNHDA and CDR2 SQIVND (reference sequence). The V segment lost 5 bases and the J segment 2 bases; nucleotides outside the gene matches: 6. The CDR3 DNA reads as TGTGCCAGTAGTCTTAAGGGGGCAGCTGGAAACACCATATATTTT. Translated: CASSLKGAAGNTIYF. The full variable domain, completed using reference TRBV19 and TRBJ1-3, is DGGITQSPKYLFRKEGQNVTLSCEQNLNHDAMYWYRQDPGQGLRLIYYSQIVNDFQKGDIAEGYSVSREKKESFPLTVTSAQKNPTAFYLCASSLKGAAGNTIYFGEGSWLTVV.